One sample yielded the 14 T cell receptor beta chains listed below, sequenced in a study of T cells in Graves' hyperthyroidism and ophthalmopathy. Amplification targeted TCR beta CDR3 regions from RNA transcripts. The HTBI primer set served for first-round RT-PCR of the TCR CDR3. TCRdb analysed the multiplex PCR reads with MiXCR anew, one entry per CDR3 protein. The data show over 700,000 distinct CDR3 sequences, around 38% seen once. The sequencing input was blood. The source is a man younger than 30 with Graves' hyperthyroidism.

The chain uses TRBV2 and TRBJ1-6, with TRBD1 identical over 12 bases. J gave up 9 bases and V 8 bases, and 11 bases lay outside the gene matches. The V gene's germline CDR1 is SNHLY and CDR2 FYNNEI. The CDR3 totals 16 residues. CDR3 sequence reads: CASPYEGTGGSSPLHF. The CDR3 bases are TGTGCCAGCCCCTACGAGGGGACAGGGGGCTCTTCACCCCTCCACTTT.

This chain joins TRBV11-2 and TRBJ1-1; TRBD1 agrees at 11 bases. The CDR3 runs 16 residues. The germline gives CDR1 SGHAT, CDR2 FQNNGV. V lost 3 bases, J lost 11 bases, and 14 bases stayed unmatched. CDR3 sequence reads: CASSFWVRGQGAAAFF. The CDR3 DNA is TGTGCCAGCAGCTTTTGGGTTAGAGGACAGGGGGCGGCCGCTTTCTTT.

This clonotype was picked up many times. V is TRBV20-1 and J is TRBJ1-1; no definite D call. The V end lost 2 bases, the J end lost 0 bases, and 4 bases lay between the germline ends. CDR1 is DFQATT, CDR2 SNEGSKA, per germline (reference sequence). This CDR3 is built from 12 residues. This chain's CDR3 is CSARPMNTEAFF. The CDR3 DNA sequence: TGCAGTGCTAGACCCATGAACACTGAAGCTTTCTTT.

This clonotype was observed at least ten times. This chain joins TRBV2 and TRBJ1-2, with D unclear. The V gene's germline CDR1 is SNHLY and CDR2 FYNNEI. The V and J ends lost 7 bases and 8 bases respectively, with 14 bases between them. This CDR3 is 12 amino acids long. The CDR3 spells CASNLVGSGYTF. The CDR3 bases are TGTGCCAGCAATTTAGTGGGAAGCGGCTACACCTTC. Based on the CDR3 plus reference TRBV2 and TRBJ1-2, the full variable domain is EPEVTQTPSHQVTQMGQEVILRCVPISNHLYFYWYRQILGQKVEFLVSFYNNEISEKSEIFDDQFSVERPDGSNFTLKIRSTKLEDSAMYFCASNLVGSGYTFGSGTRLTVV.

The gene calls are TRBV9 and TRBJ2-7, with D possibly being TRBD1 or TRBD2 (5 bases each). The CDR3 runs 15 residues. V was trimmed by 0 bases and J by 4 bases, leaving 14 bases between them. Germline CDR1 SGDLS, CDR2 YYNGEE. CDR3 protein: CASSVGKDGGYEQYF. CDR3 nucleotide sequence: TGTGCCAGCAGCGTAGGTAAGGATGGGGGTTACGAGCAGTACTTC.

The chain recombines TRBV15 with TRBJ2-7; D unclear. The CDR3 spans 14 residues. V lost 3 bases, J lost 4 bases, and 13 bases lay in between. In germline, CDR1 is LNHNV, CDR2 YYDKDF (reference sequence). The CDR3 nucleotides read TGTGCCACCAGCAGTCACCCTGACCAATACGAGCAGTACTTC. Protein product: CATSSHPDQYEQYF.

A few counts support this clonotype. A junction end diverges from the germline sequence, so it may reflect a read error. The V and J genes are TRBV7-7 and TRBJ2-2; perhaps TRBD2 as D (5 bases). Germline V CDR1 and CDR2: SSHAT, FNYEAQ (reference sequence). The CDR3 runs to 13 residues. CDR3: CASSLPGNGELFF. CDR3 in DNA: TGTGCTAGCAGCTTGCCGGGGAACGGGGAGCTGTTTTTT.

The V and J genes are TRBV4-1 and TRBJ2-7, with TRBD2 matching over 13 bases. V was clipped by 4 bases and J by 6 bases; unmatched bases: 6. The CDR3 length is 15 residues. CDR1 is MGHRA, CDR2 YSYEKL, per germline. The CDR3: CASSPWTSGRREQYF. CDR3 DNA: TGCGCCAGCAGCCCCTGGACTAGCGGGAGACGCGAGCAGTACTTC.

This clonotype was seen only a few times. This sequence joins TRBV10-3 and TRBJ1-5; D is possibly TRBD1 (5 bases). The length of the CDR3 is 13 residues. Looked up from germline, CDR1 is ENHRY and CDR2 is SYGVKD. Trimming stripped 10 bases from V and 6 bases from J, with 16 bases between. CDR3 DNA sequence: TGTGCCACCGGGGCAGGGCCCAGTCAGCCCCAGCATTTT. This sequence encodes CATGAGPSQPQHF.

In this sample, this clonotype turned up a few times. The chain carries TRBV5-6 and TRBJ1-2; 8 positions agree with TRBD1. CDR1 is SGHDT and CDR2 is YYEEEE in the germline V gene. Trimming removed 3 bases from V and 8 bases from J; junction bases left unmatched: 9. CDR3 length: 14 residues. The CDR3 sequence is CASSSWDRPRGYTF. The CDR3 DNA sequence: TGTGCCAGCAGCTCGTGGGACAGGCCCAGGGGCTACACCTTC.

This clonotype was found a few times. The chain joins TRBV12-3 or TRBV12-4 to TRBJ2-2, with 7 bases aligning to TRBD2. This CDR3 region has 14 residues. V shed 6 bases, J shed 3 bases, and the junction held 4 bases outside the gene matches. CDR3 amino acids: CASRPREDTGELFF. The CDR3 DNA reads as TGTGCCAGCAGGCCTCGGGAGGACACCGGGGAGCTGTTTTTT.

The chain couples TRBV5-1 to TRBJ2-5, with TRBD2 identical over 9 bases. With 4 bases clipped from V and 5 bases from J, the junction kept 9 bases outside the gene matches. There are 15 residues in the CDR3. CDR1 and CDR2 (germline): SGHRS, YFSETQ. The CDR3 reads CASSAGTSKMETQYF. The CDR3 DNA follows: TGCGCCAGCAGCGCCGGGACTAGCAAGATGGAGACCCAGTACTTC.

The rearrangement uses TRBV19 and TRBJ2-5; D is ambiguous. The germline V and J ends were trimmed by 0 bases and 9 bases, with 17 bases remaining between them. CDR3 size: 15 residues. Germline V gene lookup returns CDR1 LNHDA and CDR2 SQIVND (reference sequence). The CDR3 coding sequence is TGTGCCAGTAGTATAGAGGATGACGGCCTCAAGCCCCAGTACTTC. It is translated as CASSIEDDGLKPQYF.

V gene TRBV19 combines with J gene TRBJ1-3, with D possibly TRBD1 on 5 matching bases. The CDR3 spans 15 residues. The ends were cut back, 10 bases at V and 0 bases at J, with 16 bases in the middle. Germline V gives CDR1 LNHDA, CDR2 SQIVND (reference sequence). In DNA form, the CDR3 reads TGTGCCACTTCTAAGGGGCAGGTCTCTGGAAACACCATATATTTT. This codes for CATSKGQVSGNTIYF.